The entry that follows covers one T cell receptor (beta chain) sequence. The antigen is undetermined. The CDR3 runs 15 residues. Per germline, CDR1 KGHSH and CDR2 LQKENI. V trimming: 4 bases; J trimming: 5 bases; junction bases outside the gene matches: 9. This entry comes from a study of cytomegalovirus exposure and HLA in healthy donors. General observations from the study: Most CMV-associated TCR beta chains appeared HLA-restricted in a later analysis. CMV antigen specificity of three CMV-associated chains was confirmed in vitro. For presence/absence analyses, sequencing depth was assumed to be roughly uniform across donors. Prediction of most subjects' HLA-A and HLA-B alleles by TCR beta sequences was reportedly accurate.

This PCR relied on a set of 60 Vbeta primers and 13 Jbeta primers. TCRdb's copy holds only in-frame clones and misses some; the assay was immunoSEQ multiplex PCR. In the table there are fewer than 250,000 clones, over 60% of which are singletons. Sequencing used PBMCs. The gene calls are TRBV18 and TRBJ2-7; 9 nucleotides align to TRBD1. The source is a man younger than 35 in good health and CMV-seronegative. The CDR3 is CASSRPGQGIDEQYF. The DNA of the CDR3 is TGTGCCAGCTCACGCCCGGGACAGGGAATTGACGAGCAGTACTTC.